This T cell receptor (beta chain) originates from a study of cytomegalovirus exposure and HLA in healthy donors. Whole-study findings and limits: Presence/absence analyses rested on an assumption that sequencing depth was roughly uniform across donors. By HLA locus, TCR association rates varied in a later analysis, with DRB1 showing the most and HLA-C the fewest. Indistinguishability led to the exclusion of some V segments, TRBV6-2 and TRBV6-3 included.

Regarding this clone: What it binds is unknown.

The CDR3 extends over 14 amino acids. The PCR was carried out with 60 Vbeta primers and 13 Jbeta primers. Data came from immunoSEQ multiplex PCR; TCRdb stores just in-frame clones and leaves some out. The repertoire holds approximately 61,000 clones, with 70% to 80% as singletons. The origin of this receptor is a man between 18 and 35 years old in good health and CMV-seropositive. The genes are TRBV1 and TRBJ1-2; the DNA was not compared with TRBD1, the D call given in the table. TRBV1 represents a pseudogene. Sequencing input: PBMCs. The CDR3 loop is CTSSQGQGANGYTF. The CDR3 bases are TGCACCAGCAGCCAAGGACAGGGGGCTAATGGCTACACCTTC.